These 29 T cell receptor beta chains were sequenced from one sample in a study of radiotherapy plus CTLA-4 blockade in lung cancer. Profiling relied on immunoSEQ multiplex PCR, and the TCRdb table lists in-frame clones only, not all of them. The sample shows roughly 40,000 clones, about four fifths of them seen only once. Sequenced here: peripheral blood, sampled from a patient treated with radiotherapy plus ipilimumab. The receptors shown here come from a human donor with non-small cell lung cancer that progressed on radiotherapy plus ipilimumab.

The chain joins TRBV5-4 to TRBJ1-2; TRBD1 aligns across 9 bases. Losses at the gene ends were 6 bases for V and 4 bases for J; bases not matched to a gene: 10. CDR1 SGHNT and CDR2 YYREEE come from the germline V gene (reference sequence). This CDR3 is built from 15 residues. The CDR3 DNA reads TGTGCCAGCATCAGGCCAGGACAGGGGATCTATGGCTACACCTTC. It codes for CASIRPGQGIYGYTF.

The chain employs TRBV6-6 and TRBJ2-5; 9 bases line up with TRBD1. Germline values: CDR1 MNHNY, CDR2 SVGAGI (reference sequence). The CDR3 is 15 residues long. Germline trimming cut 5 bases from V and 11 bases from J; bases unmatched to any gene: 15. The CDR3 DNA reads TGTGCCAGCAGTGAGCAGGGACAGGGACCGAGGGAGCAGTACTTC. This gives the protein CASSEQGQGPREQYF.

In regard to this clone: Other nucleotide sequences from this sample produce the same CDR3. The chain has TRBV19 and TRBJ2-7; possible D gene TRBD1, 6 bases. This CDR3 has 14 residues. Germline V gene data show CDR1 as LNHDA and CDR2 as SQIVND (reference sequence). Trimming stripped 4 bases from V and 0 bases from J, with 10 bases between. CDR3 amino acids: CASSKTGSSYEQYF. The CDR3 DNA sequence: TGTGCCAGTAGTAAGACAGGTAGCTCCTACGAGCAGTACTTC.

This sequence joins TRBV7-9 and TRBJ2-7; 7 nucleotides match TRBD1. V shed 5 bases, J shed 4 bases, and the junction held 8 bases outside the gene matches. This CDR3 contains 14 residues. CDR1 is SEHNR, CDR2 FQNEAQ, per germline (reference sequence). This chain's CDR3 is CASSPSTGSYEQYF. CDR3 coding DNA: TGTGCCAGCAGCCCTTCGACAGGGAGTTACGAGCAGTACTTC.

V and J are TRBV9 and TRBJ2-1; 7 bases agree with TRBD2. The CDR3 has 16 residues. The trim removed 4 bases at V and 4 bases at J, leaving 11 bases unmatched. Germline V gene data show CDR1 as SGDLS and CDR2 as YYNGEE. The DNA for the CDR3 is TGTGCCAGCAGCACCCTCTCCGGGGGGAAATACAATGAGCAGTTCTTC. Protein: CASSTLSGGKYNEQFF.

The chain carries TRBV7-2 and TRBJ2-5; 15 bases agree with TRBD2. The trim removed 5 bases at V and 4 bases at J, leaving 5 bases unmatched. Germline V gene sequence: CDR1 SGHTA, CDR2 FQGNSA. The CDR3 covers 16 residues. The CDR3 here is CASSPGLAGGPETQYF. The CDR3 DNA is TGTGCCAGCAGCCCAGGACTAGCGGGGGGGCCAGAGACCCAGTACTTC.

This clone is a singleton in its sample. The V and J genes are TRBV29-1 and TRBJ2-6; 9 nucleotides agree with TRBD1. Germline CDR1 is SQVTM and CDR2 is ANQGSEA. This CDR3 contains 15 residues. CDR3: CSAGQGNSGANVLTF. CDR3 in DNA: TGCAGTGCGGGACAGGGTAACTCTGGGGCCAACGTCCTGACTTTC.

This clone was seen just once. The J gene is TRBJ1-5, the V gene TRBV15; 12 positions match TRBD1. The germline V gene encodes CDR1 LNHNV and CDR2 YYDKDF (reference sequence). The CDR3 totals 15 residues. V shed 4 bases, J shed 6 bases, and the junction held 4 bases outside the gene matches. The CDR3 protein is CATSTGQGAGQPQHF. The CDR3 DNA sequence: TGTGCCACCAGCACGGGACAGGGGGCAGGTCAGCCCCAGCATTTT. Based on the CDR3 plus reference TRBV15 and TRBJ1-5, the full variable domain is DAMVIQNPRYQVTQFGKPVTLSCSQTLNHNVMYWYQQKSSQAPKLLFHYYDKDFNNEADTPDNFQSRRPNTSFCFLDIRSPGLGDTAMYLCATSTGQGAGQPQHFGDGTRLSIL.

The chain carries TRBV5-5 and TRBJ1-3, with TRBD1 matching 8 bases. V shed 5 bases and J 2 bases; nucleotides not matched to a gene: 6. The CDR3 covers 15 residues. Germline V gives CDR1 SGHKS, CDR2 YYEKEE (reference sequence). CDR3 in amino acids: CASREQGAPGNTIYF. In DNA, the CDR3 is TGTGCCAGCAGGGAGCAGGGGGCACCTGGAAACACCATATATTTT.

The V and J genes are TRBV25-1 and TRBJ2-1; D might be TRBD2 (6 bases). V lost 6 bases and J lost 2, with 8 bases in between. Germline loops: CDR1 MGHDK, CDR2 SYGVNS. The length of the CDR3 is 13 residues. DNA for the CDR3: TGTGCCAGCAGCCGGACTACCTACAATGAGCAGTTCTTC. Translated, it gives CASSRTTYNEQFF.

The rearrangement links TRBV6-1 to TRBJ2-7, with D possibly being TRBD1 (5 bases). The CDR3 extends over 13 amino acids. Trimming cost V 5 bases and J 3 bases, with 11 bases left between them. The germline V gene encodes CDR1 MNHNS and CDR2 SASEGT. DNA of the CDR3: TGTGCCAGCAGTATGACAGATTTCTACGAGCAGTACTTC. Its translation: CASSMTDFYEQYF.

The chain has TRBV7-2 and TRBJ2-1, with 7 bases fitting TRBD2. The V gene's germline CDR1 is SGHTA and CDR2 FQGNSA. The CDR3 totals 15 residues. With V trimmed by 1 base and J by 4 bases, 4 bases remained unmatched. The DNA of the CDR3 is TGTGCCAGCAGCTTAGATCGGGGGGAGTACAATGAGCAGTTCTTC. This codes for CASSLDRGEYNEQFF.

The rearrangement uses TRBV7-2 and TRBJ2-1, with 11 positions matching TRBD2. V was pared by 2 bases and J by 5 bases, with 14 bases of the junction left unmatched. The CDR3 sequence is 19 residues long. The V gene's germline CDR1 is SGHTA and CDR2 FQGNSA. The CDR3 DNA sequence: TGTGCCAGCAGCTTACCCCGAGCGGCCGTGACTAGCGGGGACAATGAGCAGTTCTTC. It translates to CASSLPRAAVTSGDNEQFF.

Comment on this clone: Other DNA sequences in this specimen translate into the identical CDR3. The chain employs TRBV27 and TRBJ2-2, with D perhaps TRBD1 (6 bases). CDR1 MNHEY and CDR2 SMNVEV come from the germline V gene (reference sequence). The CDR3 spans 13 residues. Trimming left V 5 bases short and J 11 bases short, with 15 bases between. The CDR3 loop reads CASSRQVIGELFF. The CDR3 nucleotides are TGTGCCAGCAGTCGACAGGTTATCGGAGAGCTGTTTTTT.

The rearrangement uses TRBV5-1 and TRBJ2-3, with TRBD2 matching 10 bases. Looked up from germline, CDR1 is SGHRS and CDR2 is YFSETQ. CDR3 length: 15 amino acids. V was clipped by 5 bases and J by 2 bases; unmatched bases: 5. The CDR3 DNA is TGCGCCAGCAGGGAGCGGGGGGGCCCCACAGATACGCAGTATTTT. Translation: CASRERGGPTDTQYF.

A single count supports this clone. CDR3 loop: CSVTTGLGNTEAFF. CDR3 DNA sequence: TGCAGCGTTACCACAGGGCTGGGGAACACTGAAGCTTTCTTT. The V call is TRBV29-1, the J call TRBJ1-1; tentatively, D is TRBD1 (6 bases). Looked up from germline, CDR1 is SQVTM and CDR2 is ANQGSEA. The CDR3 has 14 amino acids. Trimming removed 5 bases at V and 1 base at J, with 14 bases between.

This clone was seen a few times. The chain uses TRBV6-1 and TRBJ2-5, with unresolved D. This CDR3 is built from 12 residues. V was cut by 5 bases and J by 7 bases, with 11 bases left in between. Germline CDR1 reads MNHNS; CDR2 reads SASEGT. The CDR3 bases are TGTGCCAGCAGTAACCTCCGAGGGACCCAGTACTTC. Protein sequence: CASSNLRGTQYF.

In DNA, the CDR3 is TGTGCCAGCAGGTTCTCAGGGAACCTTAACTATGGCTACACCTTC. Encoded protein: CASRFSGNLNYGYTF. This chain uses TRBV27 with TRBJ1-2; D may be TRBD1 (5 bases). CDR3 length: 15 residues. The V gene lost 6 bases and the J gene lost 1 base, with 15 bases spanning the gap. Germline CDR1 and CDR2: MNHEY and SMNVEV (reference sequence).

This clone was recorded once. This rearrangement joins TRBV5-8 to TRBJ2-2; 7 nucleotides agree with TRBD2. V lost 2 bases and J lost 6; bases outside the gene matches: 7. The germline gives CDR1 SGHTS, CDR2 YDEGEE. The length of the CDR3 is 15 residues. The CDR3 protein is CASSFRVRGAGELFF. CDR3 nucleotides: TGTGCCAGCAGCTTCAGAGTTCGGGGGGCCGGGGAGCTGTTTTTT.

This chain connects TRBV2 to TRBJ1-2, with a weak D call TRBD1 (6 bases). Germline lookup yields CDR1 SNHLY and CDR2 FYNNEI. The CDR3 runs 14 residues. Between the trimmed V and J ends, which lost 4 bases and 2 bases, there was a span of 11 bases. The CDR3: CASSVEQGNYGYTF. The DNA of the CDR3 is TGTGCCAGCAGTGTCGAACAGGGCAACTATGGCTACACCTTC.

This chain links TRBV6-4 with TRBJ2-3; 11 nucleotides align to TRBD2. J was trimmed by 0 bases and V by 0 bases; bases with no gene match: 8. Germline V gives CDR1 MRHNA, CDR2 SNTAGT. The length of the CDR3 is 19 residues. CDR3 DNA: TGTGCCAGCAGTGACTCAAGGACTAGCGGGTCGGTTAGCACAGATACGCAGTATTTT. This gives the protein CASSDSRTSGSVSTDTQYF.

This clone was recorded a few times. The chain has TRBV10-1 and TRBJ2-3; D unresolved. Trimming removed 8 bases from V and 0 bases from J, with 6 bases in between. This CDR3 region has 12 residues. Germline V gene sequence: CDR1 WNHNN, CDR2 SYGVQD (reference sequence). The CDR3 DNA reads TGCGCCAGCGGAGAAAGCACAGATACGCAGTATTTT. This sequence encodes CASGESTDTQYF.

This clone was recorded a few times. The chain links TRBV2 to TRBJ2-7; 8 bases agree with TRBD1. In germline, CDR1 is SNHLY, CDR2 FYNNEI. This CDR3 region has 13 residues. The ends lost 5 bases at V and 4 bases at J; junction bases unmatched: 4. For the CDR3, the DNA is TGTGCCAGCAGTTCGGGACAGGATTACGAGCAGTACTTC. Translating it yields CASSSGQDYEQYF.

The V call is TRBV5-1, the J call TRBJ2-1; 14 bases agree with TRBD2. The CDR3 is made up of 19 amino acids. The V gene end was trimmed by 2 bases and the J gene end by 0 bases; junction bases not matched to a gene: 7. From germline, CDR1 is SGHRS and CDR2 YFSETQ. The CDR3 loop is CASSFGLAGGPSSYNEQFF. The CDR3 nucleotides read TGCGCCAGCAGCTTCGGACTAGCGGGGGGTCCGAGCTCCTACAATGAGCAGTTCTTC.

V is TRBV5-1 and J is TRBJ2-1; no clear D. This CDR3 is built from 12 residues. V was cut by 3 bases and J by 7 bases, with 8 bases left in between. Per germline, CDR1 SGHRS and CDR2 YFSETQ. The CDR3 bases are TGCGCCAGCAGCTCCGACTGGAATGAGCAGTTCTTC. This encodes CASSSDWNEQFF.

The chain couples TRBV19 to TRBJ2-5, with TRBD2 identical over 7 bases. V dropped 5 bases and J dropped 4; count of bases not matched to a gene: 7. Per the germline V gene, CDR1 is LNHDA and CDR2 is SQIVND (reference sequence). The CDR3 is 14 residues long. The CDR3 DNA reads TGTGCCAGTAGTTTGGGGGGGGGAGGAGAGACCCAGTACTTC. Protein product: CASSLGGGGETQYF.

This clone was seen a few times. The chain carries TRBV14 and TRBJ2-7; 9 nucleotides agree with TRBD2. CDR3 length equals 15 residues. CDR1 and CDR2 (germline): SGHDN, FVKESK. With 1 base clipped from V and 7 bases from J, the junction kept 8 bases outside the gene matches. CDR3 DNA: TGTGCCAGCAGCCAAGTAGCGGGGGTCGAAAGGGAGCAGTACTTC. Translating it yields CASSQVAGVEREQYF.

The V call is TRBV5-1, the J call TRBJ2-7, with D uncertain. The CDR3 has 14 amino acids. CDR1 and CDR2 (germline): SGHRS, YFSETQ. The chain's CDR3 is CLSSSGWPSYEQYF. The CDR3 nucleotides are TGCCTCAGCAGTTCAGGATGGCCTTCCTACGAGCAGTACTTC.

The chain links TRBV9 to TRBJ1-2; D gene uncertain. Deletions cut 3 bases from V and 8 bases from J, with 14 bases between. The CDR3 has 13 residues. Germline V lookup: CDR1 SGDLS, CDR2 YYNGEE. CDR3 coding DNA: TGTGCCAGCAGCGCCCTGTATGGAGTCGGCTACACCTTC. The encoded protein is CASSALYGVGYTF.